The TCR beta chain under discussion was sequenced for a study of CD8 T cells in Susac syndrome. Note on this clonotype: Its antigen is not known.

Peripheral blood CD8+ and CD4+ T cells were profiled by TCR beta sequencing. Patients with stable or active relapsing-remitting disease, all of them treatment-naive, made up the multiple sclerosis controls. V lost 2 bases to trimming and J lost 4 bases; unmatched junction nucleotides: 7. Germline assignment: CDR1 PRHDT and CDR2 FYEKMQ (reference sequence). CDR3 length: 17 residues. Reverse transcription of roughly 0.5 to 1 ug RNA was carried out with random hexamers. The CDR3 of TCR beta was amplified by immunoSEQ multiplex PCR across 54 Vbeta and 13 Jbeta. TCRdb passed the immunoSEQ multiplex PCR reads through MiXCR, listing each CDR3 protein once. In the table there are 170,000 or so distinct CDR3 sequences, around 95% of which are singletons. Study observations and caveats: Regarding the TCR sequencing and HLA analysis, the study admitted that a relatively small number of individuals were involved.

The sequence was obtained from a human donor with multiple sclerosis. The specimen sequenced was CD8+ T cells from PBMCs. The V gene is TRBV13, the J gene TRBJ2-6, with 8 bases fitting TRBD1. In nucleotides, the CDR3 is TGTGCCAGCAGCTTACCAGGGGGCGGATCCGGGGCCAACGTCCTGACTTTC. Encoded protein: CASSLPGGGSGANVLTF.